This record concerns one T cell receptor beta chain sequence. Its matching antigen is unknown. The entry originates in a study of identical twins. TCRdb used MiXCR to reprocess the 5' RACE reads, holding one entry per CDR3 protein. The table has about 890,000 distinct CDR3 sequences, approximately 13% seen once. Findings and limits, study-wide: The study found weaker excess twin sharing in beta out-of-frame sequences. Insertions were fewer in abundant cord blood beta clonotypes, whereas memory repertoires showed none of this pattern.

Germline V gene sequence: CDR1 SGHTA, CDR2 FQGNSA. There are 15 residues in the CDR3. Trimming cost V 7 bases and J 6 bases; bases outside gene matches: 13. These records were also assigned to another study, of yellow fever vaccine responses in identical twins.

The chain links TRBV7-2 to TRBJ2-3; TRBD2 aligns across 7 bases. The TCR sequence derives from a woman aged 18-29 years in good health. The sample was PBMCs. The CDR3 DNA follows: TGTGCCAGCACCCCTCATGGAGCGGGGTATGATACGCAGTATTTT. As protein: CASTPHGAGYDTQYF.